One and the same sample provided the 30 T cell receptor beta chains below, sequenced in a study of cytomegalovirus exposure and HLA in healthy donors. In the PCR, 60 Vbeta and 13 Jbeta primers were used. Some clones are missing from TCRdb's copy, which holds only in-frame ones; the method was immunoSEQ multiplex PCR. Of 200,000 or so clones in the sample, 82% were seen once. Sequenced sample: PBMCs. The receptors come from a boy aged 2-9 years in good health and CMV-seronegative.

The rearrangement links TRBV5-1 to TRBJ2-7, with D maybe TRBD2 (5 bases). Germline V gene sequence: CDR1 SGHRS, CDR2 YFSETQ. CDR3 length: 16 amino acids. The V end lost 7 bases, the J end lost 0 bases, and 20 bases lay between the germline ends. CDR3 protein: CASGTTDREPSYEQYF. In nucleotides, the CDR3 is TGCGCCAGCGGAACGACGGATAGGGAGCCCTCCTACGAGCAGTACTTC.

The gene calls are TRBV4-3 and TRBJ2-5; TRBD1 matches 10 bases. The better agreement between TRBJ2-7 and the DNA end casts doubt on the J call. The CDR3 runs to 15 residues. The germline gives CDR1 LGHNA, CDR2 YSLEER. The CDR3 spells CASSLRTGGTYEQYF. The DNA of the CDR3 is TGCGCCAGCAGCCTCCGGACAGGGGGGACCTACGAGCAGTACTTC.

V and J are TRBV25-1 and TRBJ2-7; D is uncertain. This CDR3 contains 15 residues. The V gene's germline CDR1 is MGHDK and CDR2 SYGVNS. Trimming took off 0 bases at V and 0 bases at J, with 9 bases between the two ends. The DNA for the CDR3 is TGTGCCAGCAGTGAATACAGGTTGAGCTCCTACGAGCAGTACTTC. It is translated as CASSEYRLSSYEQYF.

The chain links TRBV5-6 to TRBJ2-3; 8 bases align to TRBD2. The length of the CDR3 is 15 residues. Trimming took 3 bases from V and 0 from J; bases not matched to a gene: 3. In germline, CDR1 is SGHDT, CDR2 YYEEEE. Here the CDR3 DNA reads TGTGCCAGCAGCTGGAAGCGGGGGAGCACAGATACGCAGTATTTT. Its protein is CASSWKRGSTDTQYF. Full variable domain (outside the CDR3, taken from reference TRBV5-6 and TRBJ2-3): DAGVTQSPTHLIKTRGQQVTLRCSPKSGHDTVSWYQQALGQGPQFIFQYYEEEERQRGNFPDRFSGHQFPNYSSELNVNALLLGDSALYLCASSWKRGSTDTQYFGPGTRLTVL.

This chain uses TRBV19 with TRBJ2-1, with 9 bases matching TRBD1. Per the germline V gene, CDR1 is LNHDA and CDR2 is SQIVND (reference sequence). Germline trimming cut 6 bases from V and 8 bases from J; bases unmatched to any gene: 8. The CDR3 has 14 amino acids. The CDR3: CASSHGTGYHEQFF. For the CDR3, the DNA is TGTGCCAGTAGCCACGGGACAGGGTACCATGAGCAGTTCTTC. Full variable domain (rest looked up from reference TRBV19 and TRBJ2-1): DGGITQSPKYLFRKEGQNVTLSCEQNLNHDAMYWYRQDPGQGLRLIYYSQIVNDFQKGDIAEGYSVSREKKESFPLTVTSAQKNPTAFYLCASSHGTGYHEQFFGPGTRLTVL.

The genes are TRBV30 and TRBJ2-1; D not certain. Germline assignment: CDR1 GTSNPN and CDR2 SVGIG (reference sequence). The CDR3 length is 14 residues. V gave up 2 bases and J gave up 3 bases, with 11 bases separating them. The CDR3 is CAWSRGALYNEQFF. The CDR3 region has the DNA TGTGCCTGGAGTCGCGGAGCTCTCTACAATGAGCAGTTCTTC.

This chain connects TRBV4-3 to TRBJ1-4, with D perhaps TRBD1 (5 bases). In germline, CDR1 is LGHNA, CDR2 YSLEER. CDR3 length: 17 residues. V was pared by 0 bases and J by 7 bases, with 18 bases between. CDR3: CASSQDPDSPRGEKLFF. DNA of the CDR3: TGCGCCAGCAGCCAAGATCCTGACTCCCCTAGGGGTGAAAAACTGTTTTTT.

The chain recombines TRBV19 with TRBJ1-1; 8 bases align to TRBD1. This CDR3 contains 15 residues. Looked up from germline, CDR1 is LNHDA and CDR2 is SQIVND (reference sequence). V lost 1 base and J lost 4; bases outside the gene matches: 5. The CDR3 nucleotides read TGTGCCAGTAGTATAGGCCTCAGGGGGCCCACTGAAGCTTTCTTT. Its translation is CASSIGLRGPTEAFF. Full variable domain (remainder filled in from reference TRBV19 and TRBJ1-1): DGGITQSPKYLFRKEGQNVTLSCEQNLNHDAMYWYRQDPGQGLRLIYYSQIVNDFQKGDIAEGYSVSREKKESFPLTVTSAQKNPTAFYLCASSIGLRGPTEAFFGQGTRLTVV.

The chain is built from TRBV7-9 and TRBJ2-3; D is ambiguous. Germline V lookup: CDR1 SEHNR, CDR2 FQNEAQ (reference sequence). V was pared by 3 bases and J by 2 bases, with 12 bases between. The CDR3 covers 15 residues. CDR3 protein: CASSFPGSLTDTQYF. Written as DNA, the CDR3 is TGTGCCAGCAGCTTCCCCGGGTCCCTCACAGATACGCAGTATTTT. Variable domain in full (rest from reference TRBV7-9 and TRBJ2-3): DTGVSQNPRHKITKRGQNVTFRCDPISEHNRLYWYRQTLGQGPEFLTYFQNEAQLEKSRLLSDRFSAERPKGSFSTLEIQRTEQGDSAMYLCASSFPGSLTDTQYFGPGTRLTVL.

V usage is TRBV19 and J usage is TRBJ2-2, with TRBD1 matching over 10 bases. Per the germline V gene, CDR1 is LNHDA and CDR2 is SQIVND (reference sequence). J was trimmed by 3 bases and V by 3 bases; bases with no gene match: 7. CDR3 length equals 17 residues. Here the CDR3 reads CASSISWDRGHTGELFF. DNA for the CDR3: TGTGCCAGTAGTATCTCGTGGGACAGGGGTCACACCGGGGAGCTGTTTTTT.

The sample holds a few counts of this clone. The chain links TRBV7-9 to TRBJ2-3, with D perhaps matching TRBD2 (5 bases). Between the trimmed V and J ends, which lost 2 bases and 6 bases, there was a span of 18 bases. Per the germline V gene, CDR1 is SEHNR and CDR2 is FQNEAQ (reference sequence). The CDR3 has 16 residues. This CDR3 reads CASSLWPGARRDTQYF. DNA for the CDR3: TGTGCCAGCAGCTTATGGCCGGGTGCACGGAGGGATACGCAGTATTTT.

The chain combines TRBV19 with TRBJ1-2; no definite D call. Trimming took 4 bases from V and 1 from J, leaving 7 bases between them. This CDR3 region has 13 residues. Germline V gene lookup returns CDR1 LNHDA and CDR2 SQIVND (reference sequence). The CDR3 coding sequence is TGTGCCAGTAGTAAGGAGGGTAACTATGGCTACACCTTC. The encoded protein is CASSKEGNYGYTF.

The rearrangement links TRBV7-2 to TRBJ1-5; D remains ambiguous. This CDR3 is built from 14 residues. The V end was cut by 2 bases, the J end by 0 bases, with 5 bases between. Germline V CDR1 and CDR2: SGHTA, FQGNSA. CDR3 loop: CASSLTYSNQPQHF. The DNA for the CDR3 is TGTGCCAGCAGCTTAACTTATAGCAATCAGCCCCAGCATTTT.

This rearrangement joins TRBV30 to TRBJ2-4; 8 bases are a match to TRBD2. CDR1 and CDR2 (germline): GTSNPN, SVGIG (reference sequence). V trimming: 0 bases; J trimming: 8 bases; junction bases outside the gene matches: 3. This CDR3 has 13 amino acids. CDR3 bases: TGTGCCTGGAGTGTACCGGGGGGGGACATTCAGTACTTC. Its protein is CAWSVPGGDIQYF.

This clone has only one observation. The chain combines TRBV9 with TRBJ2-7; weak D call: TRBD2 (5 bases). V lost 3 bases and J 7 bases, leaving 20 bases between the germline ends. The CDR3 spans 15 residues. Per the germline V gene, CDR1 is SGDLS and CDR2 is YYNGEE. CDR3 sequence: CASSARGPSDGEQYF. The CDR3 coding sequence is TGTGCCAGCAGCGCCCGGGGTCCCAGTGATGGGGAGCAGTACTTC.

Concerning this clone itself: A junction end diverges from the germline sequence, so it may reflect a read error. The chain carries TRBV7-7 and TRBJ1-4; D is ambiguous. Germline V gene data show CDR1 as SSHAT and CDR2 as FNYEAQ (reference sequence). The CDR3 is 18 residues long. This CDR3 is CASSLGREHMATNEKLFF. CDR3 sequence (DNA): TGTGCTAGCAGCTTAGGTCGGGAACATATGGCAACTAATGAAAAACTGTTTTTT.

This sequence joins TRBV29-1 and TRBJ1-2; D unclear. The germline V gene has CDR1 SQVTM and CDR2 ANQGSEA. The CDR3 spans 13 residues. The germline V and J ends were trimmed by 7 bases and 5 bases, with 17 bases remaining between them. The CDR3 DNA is TGCAGCGCTGGGGAGGCCACCCAATATGGCTACACCTTC. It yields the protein CSAGEATQYGYTF.

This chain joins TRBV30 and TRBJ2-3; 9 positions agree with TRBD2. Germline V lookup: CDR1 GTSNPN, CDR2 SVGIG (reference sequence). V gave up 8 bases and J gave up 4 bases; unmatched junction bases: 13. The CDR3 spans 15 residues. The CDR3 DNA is TGTGCCCTAGCGGGGAAGGTTGCTAACGCAGATACGCAGTATTTT. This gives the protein CALAGKVANADTQYF.

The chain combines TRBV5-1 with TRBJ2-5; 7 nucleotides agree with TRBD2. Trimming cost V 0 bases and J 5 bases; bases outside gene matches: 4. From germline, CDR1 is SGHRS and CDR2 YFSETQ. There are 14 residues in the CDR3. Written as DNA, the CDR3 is TGCGCCAGCAGCTTGGGTGTGGGAGGGGAGACCCAGTACTTC. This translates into CASSLGVGGETQYF.

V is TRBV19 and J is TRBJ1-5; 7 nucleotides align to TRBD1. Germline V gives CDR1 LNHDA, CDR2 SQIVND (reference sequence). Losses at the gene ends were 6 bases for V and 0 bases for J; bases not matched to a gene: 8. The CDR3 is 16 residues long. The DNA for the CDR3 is TGTGCCAGTAGAGGGGGCCGACGGAATAGCAATCAGCCCCAGCATTTT. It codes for CASRGGRRNSNQPQHF.

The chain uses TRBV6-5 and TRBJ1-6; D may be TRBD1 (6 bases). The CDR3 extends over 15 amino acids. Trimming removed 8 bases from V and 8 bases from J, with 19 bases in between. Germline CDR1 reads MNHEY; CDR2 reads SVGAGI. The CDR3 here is CASRLTGLGDSPLHF. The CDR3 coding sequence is TGTGCCAGCCGCCTAACAGGGTTGGGAGATTCACCCCTCCACTTT.

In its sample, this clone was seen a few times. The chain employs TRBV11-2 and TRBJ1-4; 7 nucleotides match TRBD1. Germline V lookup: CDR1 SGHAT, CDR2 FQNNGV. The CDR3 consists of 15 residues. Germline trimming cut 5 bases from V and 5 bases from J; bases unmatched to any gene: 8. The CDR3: CASSRRGDSNEKLFF. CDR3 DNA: TGTGCCAGCAGCCGGCGGGGGGACAGCAATGAAAAACTGTTTTTT.

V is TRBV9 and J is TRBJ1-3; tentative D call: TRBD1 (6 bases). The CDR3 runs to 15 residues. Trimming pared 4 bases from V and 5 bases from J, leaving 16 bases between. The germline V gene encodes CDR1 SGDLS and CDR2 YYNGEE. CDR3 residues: CASSLVPGHRNTIYF. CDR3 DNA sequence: TGTGCCAGCAGCCTCGTGCCGGGACATCGAAACACCATATATTTT.

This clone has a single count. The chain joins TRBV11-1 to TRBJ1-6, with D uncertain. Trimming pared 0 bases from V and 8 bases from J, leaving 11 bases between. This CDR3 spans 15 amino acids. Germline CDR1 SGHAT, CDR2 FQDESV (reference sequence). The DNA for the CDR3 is TGTGCCAGCAGCTTAGCGCCAAAAAGCCATTCACCCCTCCACTTT. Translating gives CASSLAPKSHSPLHF.

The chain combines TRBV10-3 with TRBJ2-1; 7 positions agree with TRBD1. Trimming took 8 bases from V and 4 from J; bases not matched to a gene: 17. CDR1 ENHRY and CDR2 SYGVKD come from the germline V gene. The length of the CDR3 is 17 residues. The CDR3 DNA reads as TGTGCCATCCGCGACGCAGGGGGAGAGGGTTCATACAATGAGCAGTTCTTC. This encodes CAIRDAGGEGSYNEQFF.

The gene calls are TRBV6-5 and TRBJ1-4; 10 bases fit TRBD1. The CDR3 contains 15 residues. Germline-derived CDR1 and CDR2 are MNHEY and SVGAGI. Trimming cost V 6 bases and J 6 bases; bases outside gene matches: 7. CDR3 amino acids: CASRSTGTGDEKLFF. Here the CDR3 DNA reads TGTGCCAGCAGATCTACGGGGACAGGGGATGAAAAACTGTTTTTT.

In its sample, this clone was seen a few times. CDR3 residues: CASSNTGYANYGYTF. CDR3 nucleotides: TGTGCCAGCAGCAATACAGGGTATGCGAACTATGGCTACACCTTC. The rearrangement joins TRBV5-4 to TRBJ1-2; D is possibly TRBD1 (6 bases). The CDR3 is made up of 15 amino acids. Germline loops: CDR1 SGHNT, CDR2 YYREEE (reference sequence). V gave up 4 bases and J gave up 2 bases, with 15 bases separating them.

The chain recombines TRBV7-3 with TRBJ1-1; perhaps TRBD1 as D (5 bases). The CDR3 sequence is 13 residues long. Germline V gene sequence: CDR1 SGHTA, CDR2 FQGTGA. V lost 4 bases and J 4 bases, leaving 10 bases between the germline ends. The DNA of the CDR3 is TGTGCCAGCAGCTGGGGGGTCGGCACTGAAGCTTTCTTT. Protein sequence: CASSWGVGTEAFF. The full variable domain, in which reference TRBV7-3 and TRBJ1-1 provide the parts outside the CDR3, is GAGVSQTPSNKVTEKGKYVELRCDPISGHTALYWYRQSLGQGPEFLIYFQGTGAADDSGLPNDRFFAVRPEGSVSTLKIQRTERGDSAVYLCASSWGVGTEAFFGQGTRLTVV.

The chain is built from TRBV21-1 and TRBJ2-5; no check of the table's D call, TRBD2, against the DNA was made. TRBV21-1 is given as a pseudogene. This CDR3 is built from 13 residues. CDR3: CASPPVRGETQYF. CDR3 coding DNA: TGTGCCAGCCCTCCTGTAAGAGGCGAGACCCAGTACTTC.

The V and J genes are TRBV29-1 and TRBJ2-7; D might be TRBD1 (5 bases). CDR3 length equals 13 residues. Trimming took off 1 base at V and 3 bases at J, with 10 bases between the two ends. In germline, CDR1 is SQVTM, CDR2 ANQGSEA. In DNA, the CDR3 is TGCAGCGTTGAAGGTCAGGGTCTCTACGAGCAGTACTTC. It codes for CSVEGQGLYEQYF.